A selection of T cell receptor beta chains follows, all from one sample in a study of CD8 T cells in Susac syndrome. Each CDR3 protein is one row after TCRdb ran MiXCR on the immunoSEQ multiplex PCR reads. The table has roughly 150,000 distinct CDR3 sequences, approximately 95% seen once. The sequenced sample was CD4+ T cells from PBMCs. These receptors were collected from a human donor with Susac syndrome. The CDR3 runs from the conserved cysteine through the conserved F or W. A D gene is named only where the DNA matches it firmly. Part of the rows lack a size; the others show once, few, many or a class for expanded clones.

clone_size j_call d_call v_call cdr3_nt cdr3_aa
- TRBJ1-5 - TRBV18 TGTGCCAGCTCACCGGGACATAATCAGCCCCAGCATTTT CASSPGHNQPQHF
- TRBJ2-3 - TRBV27 TGTGCCAGCAGTGCCACAAGGACTAGCACAGATACGCAGTATTTT CASSATRTSTDTQYF
- TRBJ1-5 - TRBV2 TGTGCCAGCAGCCGCATCGGAGAAGGGCCCCAGCATTTT CASSRIGEGPQHF
- TRBJ2-7 - TRBV14 TGTGCCAGCAGCCCTTTCGGGACGGGCTCCTACGAGCAGTACTTC CASSPFGTGSYEQYF
- TRBJ2-5 - TRBV15 TGTGCCACCAGCCCTCTGATGGGGGAAGAGACCCAGTACTTC CATSPLMGEETQYF
- TRBJ1-6 - TRBV13 TGTGCCAGCAGCTTCTCACGCCGAGATAATTCACCCCTCCACTTT CASSFSRRDNSPLHF
- TRBJ2-5 TRBD2 TRBV20-1 TGCAGTTGCAAAGGAGCGGGGGTCGAGAAGACCCAGTACTTC CSCKGAGVEKTQYF
- TRBJ2-2 - TRBV6-6 TGTGCCAGCAGTCCGACAGCCGCCACCGGGGAGCTGTTTTTT CASSPTAATGELFF
- TRBJ1-4 - TRBV7-9 TGTGCCAGCAGCTTAGGAGAAACGGGAGTTGCAACTAATGAAAAACTGTTTTTT CASSLGETGVATNEKLFF
- TRBJ2-7 TRBD1 TRBV29-1 TGCAGCGTAATCCACCAGGGGGCCCGCGGCGAGCAGTACTTC CSVIHQGARGEQYF
- TRBJ2-1 TRBD2 TRBV9 TGTGCCAGCAGCGTAGGTAGCGGGGGGGCCAATGAGCAGTTCTTC CASSVGSGGANEQFF
- TRBJ2-3 - TRBV12-3/TRBV12-4 TGTGCCAGCAGAGGACCTAGCACAGATACGCAGTATTTT CASRGPSTDTQYF
- TRBJ1-3 - TRBV9 TGTGCCAGCAGTGGCTCGGGAGACCCCACTGGAAACACCATATATTTT CASSGSGDPTGNTIYF
- TRBJ2-5 - TRBV29-1 TGCAGCGTTGACGCGGGGACGTACCAAGAGACCCAGTACTTC CSVDAGTYQETQYF
- TRBJ1-6 - TRBV23-1 TGCGCCAGCAGTCAATCACGGTGGCAGGGGTTTTCACCCCTCCACTTT CASSQSRWQGFSPLHF
- TRBJ2-1 - TRBV20-1 TGCAGTGCTAGAGGGGGGGATTACAATGAGCAGTTCTTC CSARGGDYNEQFF
once TRBJ2-5 - TRBV9 TGTGCCAGCAGCGTAGGGATCACAGTCAACCAAGAGACCCAGTACTTC CASSVGITVNQETQYF